These T cell receptor beta chains were read from a single sample in a study of cytomegalovirus exposure and HLA in healthy donors. Measured with immunoSEQ multiplex PCR; TCRdb has only the in-frame clones, and not every one. The table lists 130,000 or so clones, with 1.5% to 2% in the top ten. Source material: PBMCs. Source of these receptors: a woman aged 55-70 years in good health and CMV-seronegative. CDR3s include the opening cysteine and the closing phenylalanine or tryptophan. D genes are given only for firm matches.

V gene: TRBV30
D gene: TRBD2
J gene: TRBJ2-3
CDR3 DNA: TGTGCCTGGAGTGGACTAGCGTACGATACGCAGTATTTT
CDR3 protein: CAWSGLAYDTQYF

V gene: TRBV6-6
D gene: -
J gene: TRBJ2-5
CDR3 DNA: TGTGCCAGTACAGGCCCCCAAGAGACCCAGTACTTC
CDR3 protein: CASTGPQETQYF

V gene: TRBV5-1
D gene: TRBD2
J gene: TRBJ2-4
CDR3 DNA: TGCGCCAGCAGCTTGGAGGCTAGCGGTAACATTCAGTACTTC
CDR3 protein: CASSLEASGNIQYF

V gene: TRBV29-1
D gene: -
J gene: TRBJ2-7
CDR3 DNA: TGCAGCGTTCGAGGGGACACCCTCTACGAGCAGTACTTC
CDR3 protein: CSVRGDTLYEQYF

V gene: TRBV10-3
D gene: -
J gene: TRBJ2-3
CDR3 DNA: TGTGCCAGCAGGGGAAATGAGGGACTATCATCTAGCACAGATACGCAGTATTTT
CDR3 protein: CASRGNEGLSSSTDTQYF

V gene: TRBV29-1
D gene: -
J gene: TRBJ1-1
CDR3 DNA: TGCAGCGTTGCTAGACGTTCTGAAGCTTTCTTT
CDR3 protein: CSVARRSEAFF

V gene: TRBV7-9
D gene: TRBD2
J gene: TRBJ2-3
CDR3 DNA: TGTGCCAGCAGCTTAGTTAGCGGGAGTACCGCAGATACGCAGTATTTT
CDR3 protein: CASSLVSGSTADTQYF

V gene: TRBV11-1
D gene: -
J gene: TRBJ1-2
CDR3 DNA: TGTGCCAGCAGCTTAAACACAGGGCCCAACTATGGCTACACCTTC
CDR3 protein: CASSLNTGPNYGYTF

V gene: TRBV6-5
D gene: TRBD1
J gene: TRBJ2-2
CDR3 DNA: TGTGCCAGCGGACGACAGGGTCCAAACACCGGGGAGCTGTTTTTT
CDR3 protein: CASGRQGPNTGELFF

V gene: TRBV4-2
D gene: TRBD2
J gene: TRBJ2-1
CDR3 DNA: TGTGCCAGCAGCCCACTGTTTGCTAGCGGGAAAAGCAATGAGCAGTTCTTC
CDR3 protein: CASSPLFASGKSNEQFF

V gene: TRBV5-8
D gene: -
J gene: TRBJ1-1
CDR3 DNA: TGTGCCAGCAGCTTGATCTGGGGGCAGGGCACTGAAGCTTTCTTT
CDR3 protein: CASSLIWGQGTEAFF

V gene: TRBV6-1
D gene: -
J gene: TRBJ1-4
CDR3 DNA: TGTGCCAGCAGTGAAGACAGGGCCAGGGGAAAACTGTTTTTT
CDR3 protein: CASSEDRARGKLFF

V gene: TRBV27
D gene: -
J gene: TRBJ2-1
CDR3 DNA: TGTGCCAGCAGTTTAGCTACGGCAGGGATTAATGAGCAGTTCTTC
CDR3 protein: CASSLATAGINEQFF

V gene: TRBV5-1
D gene: TRBD2
J gene: TRBJ2-7
CDR3 DNA: TGCGCCAGCAGCTTGGTCAGGATTTCCGGGACTAGCGGGAGCGGCTCCTACGAGCAGTACTTC
CDR3 protein: CASSLVRISGTSGSGSYEQYF

V gene: TRBV5-1
D gene: TRBD1
J gene: TRBJ2-2
CDR3 DNA: TGCGCCAGCAGCCTCAGAAGGGGACAGGGGATAACCGGGGAGCTGTTTTTT
CDR3 protein: CASSLRRGQGITGELFF

V gene: TRBV18
D gene: -
J gene: TRBJ2-5
CDR3 DNA: TGTGCCAGCTCCCCTGGCGGGGCAGGGGAGACCCAGTACTTC
CDR3 protein: CASSPGGAGETQYF

V gene: TRBV5-1
D gene: TRBD1
J gene: TRBJ1-2
CDR3 DNA: TGCGCCAGCAGCGGGGGACAGGGGTCCCATGGCTACACCTTC
CDR3 protein: CASSGGQGSHGYTF

V gene: TRBV5-1
D gene: -
J gene: TRBJ1-1
CDR3 DNA: TGCGCCAGCAGCCCCACCGTAGGGGCGAACACTGAAGCTTTCTTT
CDR3 protein: CASSPTVGANTEAFF

V gene: TRBV6-1
D gene: -
J gene: TRBJ1-2
CDR3 DNA: TGTGCCAGCATTGATAGAGCAACTAACTATGGCTACACCTTC
CDR3 protein: CASIDRATNYGYTF

V gene: TRBV6-5
D gene: -
J gene: TRBJ2-5
CDR3 DNA: TGTGCCAGCAGAGGAGGGCGGGAGACCCAGTACTTC
CDR3 protein: CASRGGRETQYF

V gene: TRBV5-1
D gene: TRBD1
J gene: TRBJ2-7
CDR3 DNA: TGCGCCAGCAGCTTGGAGGGGGCAGACGAGCAGTACTTC
CDR3 protein: CASSLEGADEQYF

V gene: TRBV27
D gene: -
J gene: TRBJ2-1
CDR3 DNA: TGTGCCAGCAGTTTATCCAGCGGAGACCGCTACAATGAGCAGTTCTTC
CDR3 protein: CASSLSSGDRYNEQFF

V gene: TRBV11-1
D gene: TRBD1
J gene: TRBJ1-1
CDR3 DNA: TGTGCCAGCAGCCCCGGGACAGGGGGGACTGAAGCTTTCTTT
CDR3 protein: CASSPGTGGTEAFF

V gene: TRBV6-1
D gene: -
J gene: TRBJ1-1
CDR3 DNA: TGTGCCAGCAGTGAAGGGAGGAGGCTGAACACTGAAGCTTTCTTT
CDR3 protein: CASSEGRRLNTEAFF

V gene: TRBV7-9
D gene: -
J gene: TRBJ2-2
CDR3 DNA: TGTGCCAGCAGCCCGTACGGCGGGGGCCGAGGGAACACCGGGGAGCTGTTTTTT
CDR3 protein: CASSPYGGGRGNTGELFF

V gene: TRBV10-3
D gene: -
J gene: TRBJ2-1
CDR3 DNA: TGTGCCATCAGTGAGTCTGTCACTACAATTTACAATGAGCAGTTCTTC
CDR3 protein: CAISESVTTIYNEQFF

V gene: TRBV19
D gene: TRBD2
J gene: TRBJ2-5
CDR3 DNA: TGTGCCAGTAAACCATCGGGGGGAGGAGAGACCCAGTACTTC
CDR3 protein: CASKPSGGGETQYF

V gene: TRBV11-2
D gene: TRBD2
J gene: TRBJ2-5
CDR3 DNA: TGTGCCAGCACCAGGACTAGCGCGGCCCCCCAGTACTTC
CDR3 protein: CASTRTSAAPQYF

V gene: TRBV7-2
D gene: TRBD2
J gene: TRBJ2-1
CDR3 DNA: TGTGCCAGCAGCACCGGACTAGCGGCCTACAATGAGCAGTTCTTC
CDR3 protein: CASSTGLAAYNEQFF

V gene: TRBV28
D gene: TRBD1
J gene: TRBJ1-5
CDR3 DNA: TGTGCCAGCTTAGGGACAGCCAGCAATCAGCCCCAGCATTTT
CDR3 protein: CASLGTASNQPQHF

V gene: TRBV7-7
D gene: -
J gene: TRBJ1-4
CDR3 DNA: TGTGCTAGCAGCTTAAGAAGCGGGAATGAAAAACTGTTTTTT
CDR3 protein: CASSLRSGNEKLFF

V gene: TRBV15
D gene: TRBD2
J gene: TRBJ2-3
CDR3 DNA: TGTGCCACCGCCCGGGCGGGGGGGAAGACAGATACGCAGTATTTT
CDR3 protein: CATARAGGKTDTQYF

V gene: TRBV9
D gene: TRBD1
J gene: TRBJ1-3
CDR3 DNA: TGTGCCAGCAGCGACCCTACAGGGGGACGCGGAAACACCATATATTTT
CDR3 protein: CASSDPTGGRGNTIYF

V gene: TRBV5-6
D gene: TRBD2
J gene: TRBJ2-2
CDR3 DNA: TGTGCCAGCAGCTTTTGGTCCGGGAGGCCCGGGGAGCTGTTTTTT
CDR3 protein: CASSFWSGRPGELFF

V gene: TRBV5-4
D gene: TRBD1
J gene: TRBJ1-1
CDR3 DNA: TGTGCCAGCAGCCCCCGGACAGGGGGGAACACTGAAGCTTTCTTT
CDR3 protein: CASSPRTGGNTEAFF

V gene: TRBV18
D gene: -
J gene: TRBJ2-7
CDR3 DNA: TGTGCCAGCTCACCACGGTTCCAGGACTATTCCGAGCAGTACTTC
CDR3 protein: CASSPRFQDYSEQYF

V gene: TRBV29-1
D gene: TRBD1
J gene: TRBJ1-2
CDR3 DNA: TGCAGCGTTGAAGGGGACAGGGACTTTCTGGGCTACACCTTC
CDR3 protein: CSVEGDRDFLGYTF

V gene: TRBV15
D gene: -
J gene: TRBJ1-3
CDR3 DNA: TGTGCCACCAGCAGAGACCGCGGCTCTGGAAACACCATATATTTT
CDR3 protein: CATSRDRGSGNTIYF

V gene: TRBV15
D gene: TRBD1
J gene: TRBJ1-4
CDR3 DNA: TGTGCCACCAGCGGCGACAGGGGGCCGGGTGAAAAACTGTTTTTT
CDR3 protein: CATSGDRGPGEKLFF

V gene: TRBV10-1
D gene: TRBD1
J gene: TRBJ2-3
CDR3 DNA: TGCGCCAGCAGTGAGACAGGGGATGTTACAGATACGCAGTATTTT
CDR3 protein: CASSETGDVTDTQYF

V gene: TRBV19
D gene: TRBD1
J gene: TRBJ2-1
CDR3 DNA: TGTGCCAGTAGTATCCGACAGGGGTTCAACAATGAGCAGTTCTTC
CDR3 protein: CASSIRQGFNNEQFF

V gene: TRBV7-9
D gene: -
J gene: TRBJ2-2
CDR3 DNA: TGTGCCAGCAGCTTAGCGCTTGGGAGGACACACACCGGGGAGCTGTTTTTT
CDR3 protein: CASSLALGRTHTGELFF

V gene: TRBV5-1
D gene: -
J gene: TRBJ1-5
CDR3 DNA: TGCGCCAGCAGCCCGACGGCAGGGAGCAATCAGCCCCAGCATTTT
CDR3 protein: CASSPTAGSNQPQHF

V gene: TRBV28
D gene: -
J gene: TRBJ2-7
CDR3 DNA: TGTGCCAGCAGTTACCGGGACTACGAGCAGTACTTC
CDR3 protein: CASSYRDYEQYF

V gene: TRBV5-1
D gene: -
J gene: TRBJ2-7
CDR3 DNA: TGCGCCAGCAGCCCGAAGACAACCTACGAGCAGTACTTC
CDR3 protein: CASSPKTTYEQYF

V gene: TRBV5-1
D gene: TRBD2
J gene: TRBJ2-7
CDR3 DNA: TGCGCCAGCAGCCCGGGACTAGCGGGCCCCTACGAGCAGTACTTC
CDR3 protein: CASSPGLAGPYEQYF

V gene: TRBV28
D gene: -
J gene: TRBJ1-5
CDR3 DNA: TGTGCCAGCCAGGGTGGCAATCAGCCCCAGCATTTT
CDR3 protein: CASQGGNQPQHF

V gene: TRBV5-4
D gene: TRBD1
J gene: TRBJ1-6
CDR3 DNA: TGTGCCAGCAGCTTACAGACAGGGGGCGGGCTTGGTAATTCACCCCTCCACTTT
CDR3 protein: CASSLQTGGGLGNSPLHF